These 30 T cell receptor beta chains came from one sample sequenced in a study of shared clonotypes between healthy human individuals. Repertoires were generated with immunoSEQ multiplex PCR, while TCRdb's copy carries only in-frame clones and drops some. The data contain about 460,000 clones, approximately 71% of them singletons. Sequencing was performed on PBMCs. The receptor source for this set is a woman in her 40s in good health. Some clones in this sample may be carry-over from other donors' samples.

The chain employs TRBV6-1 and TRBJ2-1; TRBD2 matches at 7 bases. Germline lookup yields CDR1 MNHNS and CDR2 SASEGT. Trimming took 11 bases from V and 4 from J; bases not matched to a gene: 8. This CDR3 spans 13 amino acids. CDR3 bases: TGTGCCCATCAGACTAGCCAATACAATGAGCAGTTCTTC. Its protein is CAHQTSQYNEQFF.

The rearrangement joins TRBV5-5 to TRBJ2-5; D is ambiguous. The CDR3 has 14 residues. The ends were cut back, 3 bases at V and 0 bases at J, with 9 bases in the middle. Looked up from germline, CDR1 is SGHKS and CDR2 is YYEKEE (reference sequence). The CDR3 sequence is CASSSPGHQETQYF. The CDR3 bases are TGTGCCAGCAGCTCCCCGGGCCACCAAGAGACCCAGTACTTC.

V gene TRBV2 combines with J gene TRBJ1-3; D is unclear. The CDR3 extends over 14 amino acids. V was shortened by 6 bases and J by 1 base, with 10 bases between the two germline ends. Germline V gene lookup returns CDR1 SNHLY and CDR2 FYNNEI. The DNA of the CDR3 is TGTGCCAGCAGCGCTGGACGGTCTGGAAACACCATATATTTT. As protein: CASSAGRSGNTIYF.

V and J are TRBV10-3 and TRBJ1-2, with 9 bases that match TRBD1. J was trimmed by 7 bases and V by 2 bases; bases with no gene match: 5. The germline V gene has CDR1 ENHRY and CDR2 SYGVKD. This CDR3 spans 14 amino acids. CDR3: CAISELGQGGGYTF. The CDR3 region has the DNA TGTGCCATCAGTGAGCTGGGACAGGGAGGTGGCTACACCTTC.

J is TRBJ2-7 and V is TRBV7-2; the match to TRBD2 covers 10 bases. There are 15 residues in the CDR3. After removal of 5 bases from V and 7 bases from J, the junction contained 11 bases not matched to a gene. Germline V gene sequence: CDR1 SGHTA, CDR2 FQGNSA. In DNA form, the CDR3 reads TGTGCCAGCAGCATCGCTAGCGGGAGACGGGAAGAGCAGTACTTC. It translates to CASSIASGRREEQYF.

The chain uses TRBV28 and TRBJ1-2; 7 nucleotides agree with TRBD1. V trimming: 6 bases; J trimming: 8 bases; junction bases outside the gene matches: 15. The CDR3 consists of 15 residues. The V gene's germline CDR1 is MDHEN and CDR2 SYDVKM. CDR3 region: CASSLVEGAVEGYTF. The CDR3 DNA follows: TGTGCCAGCAGCCTGGTGGAGGGGGCGGTGGAAGGCTACACCTTC.

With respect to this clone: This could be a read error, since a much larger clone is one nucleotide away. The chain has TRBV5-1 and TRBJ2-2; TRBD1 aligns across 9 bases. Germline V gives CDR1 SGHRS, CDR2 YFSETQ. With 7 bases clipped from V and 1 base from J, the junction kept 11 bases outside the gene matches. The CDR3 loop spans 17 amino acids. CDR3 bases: TGCGCCAGCGGCGAGGGGCCGGGACAGGGGAACACCGGGGAGCTGTTTTTT. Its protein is CASGEGPGQGNTGELFF.

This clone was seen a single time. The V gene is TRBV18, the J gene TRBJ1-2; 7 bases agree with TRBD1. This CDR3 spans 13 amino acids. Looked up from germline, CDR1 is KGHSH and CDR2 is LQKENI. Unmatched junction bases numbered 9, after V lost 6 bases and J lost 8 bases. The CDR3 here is CASSPGTANGYTF. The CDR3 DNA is TGTGCCAGCTCTCCCGGGACAGCTAACGGCTACACCTTC.

In DNA form, the CDR3 reads TGTGCCAGCAGCCTTAAGCCGACTAGCGCGACCTACGAGCAGTACTTC. Translating gives CASSLKPTSATYEQYF. The chain uses TRBV7-2 and TRBJ2-7, with 8 bases matching TRBD2. Trimming removed 5 bases from V and 2 bases from J; junction bases left unmatched: 11. This CDR3 is built from 16 residues. CDR1 is SGHTA, CDR2 FQGNSA, per germline.

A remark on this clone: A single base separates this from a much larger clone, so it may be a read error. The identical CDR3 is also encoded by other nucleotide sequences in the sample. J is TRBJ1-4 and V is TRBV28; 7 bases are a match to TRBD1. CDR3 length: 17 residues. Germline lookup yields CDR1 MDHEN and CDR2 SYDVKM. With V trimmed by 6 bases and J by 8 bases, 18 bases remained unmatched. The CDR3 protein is CASSLPHTGEVGEKLFF. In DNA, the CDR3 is TGTGCCAGCAGCTTACCTCACACAGGGGAAGTAGGAGAAAAACTGTTTTTT.

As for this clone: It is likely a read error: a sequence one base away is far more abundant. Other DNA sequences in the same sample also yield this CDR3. The CDR3 DNA sequence: TGTGCCTGGAGCGTACCGGGGGGAGTTGAGACCCAGTACTTC. Amino acid sequence: CAWSVPGGVETQYF. The chain uses TRBV30 and TRBJ2-5; 7 nucleotides align to TRBD2. The CDR3 covers 14 residues. The V gene end was trimmed by 3 bases and the J gene end by 5 bases; junction bases not matched to a gene: 9. CDR1 is GTSNPN, CDR2 SVGIG, per germline (reference sequence).

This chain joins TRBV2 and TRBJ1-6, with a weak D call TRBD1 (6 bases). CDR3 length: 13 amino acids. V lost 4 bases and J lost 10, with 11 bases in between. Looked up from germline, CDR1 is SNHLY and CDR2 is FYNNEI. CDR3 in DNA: TGTGCCAGCAGTGGGGACATGGAATCACCCCTCCACTTT. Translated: CASSGDMESPLHF.

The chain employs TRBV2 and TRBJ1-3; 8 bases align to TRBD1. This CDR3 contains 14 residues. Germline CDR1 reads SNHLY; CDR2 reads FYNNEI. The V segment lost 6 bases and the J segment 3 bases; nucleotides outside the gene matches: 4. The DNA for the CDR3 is TGTGCCAGCAGCAGGGGGCGTATTGGAAACACCATATATTTT. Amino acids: CASSRGRIGNTIYF.

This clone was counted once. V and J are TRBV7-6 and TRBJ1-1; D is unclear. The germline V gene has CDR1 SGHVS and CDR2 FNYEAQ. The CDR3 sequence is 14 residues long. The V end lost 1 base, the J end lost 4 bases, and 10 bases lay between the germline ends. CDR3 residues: CASSLEVSGTEAFF. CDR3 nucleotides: TGTGCCAGCAGCTTAGAGGTCAGTGGCACTGAAGCTTTCTTT. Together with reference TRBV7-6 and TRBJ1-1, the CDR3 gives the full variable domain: GAGVSQSPRYKVTKRGQDVALRCDPISGHVSLYWYRQALGQGPEFLTYFNYEAQQDKSGLPNDRFSAERPEGSISTLTIQRTEQRDSAMYRCASSLEVSGTEAFFGQGTRLTVV.

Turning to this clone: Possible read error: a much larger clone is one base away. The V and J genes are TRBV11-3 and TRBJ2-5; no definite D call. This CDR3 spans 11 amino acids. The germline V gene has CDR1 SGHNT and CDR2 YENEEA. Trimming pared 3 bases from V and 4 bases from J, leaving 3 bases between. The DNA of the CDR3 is TGTGCCAGCAGCTTCAGAGAGACCCAGTACTTC. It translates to CASSFRETQYF.

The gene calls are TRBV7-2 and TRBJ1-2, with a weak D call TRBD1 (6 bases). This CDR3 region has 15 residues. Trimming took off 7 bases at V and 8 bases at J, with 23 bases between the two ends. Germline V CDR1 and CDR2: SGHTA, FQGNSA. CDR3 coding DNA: TGTGCCAGCATCAATGGGGAGGGGGGCGTCCGCGGCTACACCTTC. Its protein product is CASINGEGGVRGYTF. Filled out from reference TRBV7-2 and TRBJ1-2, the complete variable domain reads GAGVSQSPSNKVTEKGKDVELRCDPISGHTALYWYRQSLGQGLEFLIYFQGNSAPDKSGLPSDRFSAERTGGSVSTLTIQRTQQEDSAVYLCASINGEGGVRGYTFGSGTRLTVV.

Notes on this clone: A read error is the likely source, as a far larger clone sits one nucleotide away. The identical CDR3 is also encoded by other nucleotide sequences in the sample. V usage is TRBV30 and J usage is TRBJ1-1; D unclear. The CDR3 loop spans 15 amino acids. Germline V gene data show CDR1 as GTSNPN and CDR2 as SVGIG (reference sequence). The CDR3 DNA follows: TGCGCCTGGACCCCGAAGGAGGGCAGGAACACTGAAGCTTTCTTT. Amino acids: CAWTPKEGRNTEAFF.

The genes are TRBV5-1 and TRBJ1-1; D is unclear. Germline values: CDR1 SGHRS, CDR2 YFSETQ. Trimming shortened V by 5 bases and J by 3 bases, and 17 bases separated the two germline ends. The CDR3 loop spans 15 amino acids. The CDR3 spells CASRVLQQQHTEAFF. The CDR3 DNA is TGCGCCAGCAGAGTCCTTCAACAGCAGCACACTGAAGCTTTCTTT.

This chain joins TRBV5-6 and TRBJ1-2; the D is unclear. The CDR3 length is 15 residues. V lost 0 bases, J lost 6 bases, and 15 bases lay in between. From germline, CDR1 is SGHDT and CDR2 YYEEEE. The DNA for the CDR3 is TGTGCCAGCAGCTTGGACGACAATTCGGGGAATGGCTACACCTTC. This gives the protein CASSLDDNSGNGYTF.

CDR3 sequence reads: CASSKGGSVNEQFF. The CDR3 DNA reads TGTGCCAGTAGTAAGGGCGGGAGTGTGAATGAGCAGTTCTTC. The genes are TRBV19 and TRBJ2-1; 7 bases line up with TRBD2. This CDR3 contains 14 residues. Per germline, CDR1 LNHDA and CDR2 SQIVND (reference sequence). The J segment lost 7 bases and the V segment lost 4 bases, leaving 7 bases of the junction unmatched. Together with reference TRBV19 and TRBJ2-1, the CDR3 gives the full variable domain: DGGITQSPKYLFRKEGQNVTLSCEQNLNHDAMYWYRQDPGQGLRLIYYSQIVNDFQKGDIAEGYSVSREKKESFPLTVTSAQKNPTAFYLCASSKGGSVNEQFFGPGTRLTVL.

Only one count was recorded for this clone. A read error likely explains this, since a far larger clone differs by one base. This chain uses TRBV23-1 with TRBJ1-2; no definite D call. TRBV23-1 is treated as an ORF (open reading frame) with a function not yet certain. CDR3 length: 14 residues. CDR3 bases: TGCGCCAGCAGTCAATCAGCACTTAACTATGACTACACCTTC. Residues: CASSQSALNYDYTF.

The CDR3 here is CASSYTGEGYTF. In DNA form, the CDR3 reads TGTGCCAGCAGTTACACAGGGGAAGGCTACACCTTC. The chain joins TRBV27 to TRBJ1-2, with 7 bases lining up with TRBD1. The trim removed 4 bases at V and 8 bases at J, leaving 4 bases unmatched. The V gene's germline CDR1 is MNHEY and CDR2 SMNVEV (reference sequence). This CDR3 has 12 residues.

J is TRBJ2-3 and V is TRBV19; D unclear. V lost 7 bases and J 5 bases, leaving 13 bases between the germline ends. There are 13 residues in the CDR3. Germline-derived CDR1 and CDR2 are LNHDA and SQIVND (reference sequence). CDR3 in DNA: TGTGCCAGTACCCCAAGACCGGGAGATACGCAGTATTTT. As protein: CASTPRPGDTQYF.

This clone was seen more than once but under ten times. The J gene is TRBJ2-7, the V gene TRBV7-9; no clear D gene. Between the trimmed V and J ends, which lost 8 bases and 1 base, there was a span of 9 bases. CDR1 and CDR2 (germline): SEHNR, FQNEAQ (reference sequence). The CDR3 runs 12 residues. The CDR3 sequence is CASRTGSYEQYF. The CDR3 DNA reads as TGTGCCAGCCGGACGGGTTCCTACGAGCAGTACTTC. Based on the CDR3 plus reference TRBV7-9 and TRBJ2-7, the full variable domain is DTGVSQNPRHKITKRGQNVTFRCDPISEHNRLYWYRQTLGQGPEFLTYFQNEAQLEKSRLLSDRFSAERPKGSFSTLEIQRTEQGDSAMYLCASRTGSYEQYFGPGTRLTVT.

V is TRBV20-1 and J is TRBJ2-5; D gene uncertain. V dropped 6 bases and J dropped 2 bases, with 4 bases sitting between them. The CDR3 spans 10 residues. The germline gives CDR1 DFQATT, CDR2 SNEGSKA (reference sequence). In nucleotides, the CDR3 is TGCAGTGCCTTTCAAGAGACCCAGTACTTC. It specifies CSAFQETQYF.

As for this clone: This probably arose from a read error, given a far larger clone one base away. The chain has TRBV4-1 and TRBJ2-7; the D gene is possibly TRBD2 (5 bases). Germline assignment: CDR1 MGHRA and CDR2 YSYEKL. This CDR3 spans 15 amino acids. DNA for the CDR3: TGCGCCAGCGGCCCAGAGGGAGCGGCGACCTACGAGCAGCACTTC. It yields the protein CASGPEGAATYEQHF.

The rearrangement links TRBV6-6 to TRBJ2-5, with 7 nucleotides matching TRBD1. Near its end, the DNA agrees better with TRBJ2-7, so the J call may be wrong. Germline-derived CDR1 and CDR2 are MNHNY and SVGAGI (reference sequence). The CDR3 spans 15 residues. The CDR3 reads CASSTYRGGSYEQYF. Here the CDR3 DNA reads TGTGCCAGCAGTACCTACAGGGGTGGGTCCTACGAGCAGTACTTC.

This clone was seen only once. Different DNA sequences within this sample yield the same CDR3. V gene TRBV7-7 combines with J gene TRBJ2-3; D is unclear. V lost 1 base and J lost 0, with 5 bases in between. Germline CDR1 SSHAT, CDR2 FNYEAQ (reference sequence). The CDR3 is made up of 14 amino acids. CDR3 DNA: TGTGCCAGCAGCTTAGGTCCCAGCACAGATACGCAGTATTTT. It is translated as CASSLGPSTDTQYF.

Here the CDR3 reads CASSIGGSVRNQPQHF. The CDR3 DNA follows: TGTGCCAGTAGTATAGGGGGCTCCGTACGCAATCAGCCCCAGCATTTT. This chain connects TRBV19 to TRBJ1-5, with D perhaps matching TRBD1 (5 bases). The CDR3 has 16 amino acids. The germline V gene encodes CDR1 LNHDA and CDR2 SQIVND (reference sequence). Trimming stripped 1 base from V and 2 bases from J, with 12 bases between.

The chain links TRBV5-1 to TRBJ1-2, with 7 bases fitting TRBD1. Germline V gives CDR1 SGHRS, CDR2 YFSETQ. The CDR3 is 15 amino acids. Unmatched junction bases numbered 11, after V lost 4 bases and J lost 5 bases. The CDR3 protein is CASSLTTGNEYGYTF. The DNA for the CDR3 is TGCGCCAGCAGCCTCACGACAGGGAATGAGTATGGCTACACCTTC. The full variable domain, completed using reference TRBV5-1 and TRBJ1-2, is KAGVTQTPRYLIKTRGQQVTLSCSPISGHRSVSWYQQTPGQGLQFLFEYFSETQRNKGNFPGRFSGRQFSNSRSEMNVSTLELGDSALYLCASSLTTGNEYGYTFGSGTRLTVV.